This T cell receptor (beta chain) was captured by sequencing in a study of T cell changes during pregnancy in multiple sclerosis. V trimming: 4 bases; J trimming: 5 bases; junction bases outside the gene matches: 5. The CDR3 has 14 amino acids. Germline V gene sequence: CDR1 MNHEY, CDR2 SVGAGI. Method: immunoSEQ multiplex PCR; TCRdb's copy keeps in-frame clones and lacks some. The sample holds more than 70,000 clones, 92% seen once. This TCR derives from a female donor with multiple sclerosis, enrolled in a pregnancy study. The chain has TRBV6-5 and TRBJ1-1; 9 bases align to TRBD1. The material was peripheral blood, obtained before pregnancy. The CDR3 protein is CASSLDRGRTEAFF. CDR3 nucleotides: TGTGCCAGCAGTTTGGACAGGGGCAGAACTGAAGCTTTCTTT.